This T cell receptor (beta chain) was recovered during a study of regulatory T cells in long-lasting Graves disease. For the study at large: Graves' patients who were just diagnosed had used antithyroid drugs for under 3 months. Findings and limits, study-wide: The number of shared public clonotypes was higher in persistent patients (2,741) than new patients (roughly 970). Persistent disease samples used TRBV28, TRBJ1-2 and TRBJ2-5 preferentially.

Library construction for TCR beta used iRepertoire HTBI primers and Arm-PCR of CDR3 regions. MiXCR was run by TCRdb on the multiplex PCR reads, yielding one entry per CDR3 protein. The sample holds about 540,000 distinct CDR3 sequences, about 13% seen once. Time point of the sample: newly diagnosed GD, antithyroid drugs for less than 3 months. After RNA was extracted from PBMCs, the TCR library was made from it. This clonotype was recorded once. The antigen is not known. The CDR3 runs to 15 residues. V was clipped by 1 base and J by 5 bases; unmatched bases: 7. Germline V lookup: CDR1 SGHAT, CDR2 FQNNGV. These records were also assigned to another study, of T cells in Graves' hyperthyroidism and ophthalmopathy. That report adds: Hyperthyroidism in the patients, aged 18 to 65, was newly diagnosed and under 2 months in duration.

The sequenced sample was peripheral blood mononuclear cells (PBMCs), obtained at new diagnosis, from a patient treated with antithyroid drugs. This TCR derives from a man aged 25 to 40 with Graves disease. V and J are TRBV11-2 and TRBJ2-7, with 8 nucleotides matching TRBD2. The CDR3 region is CASSLVPSGPNEQYF. CDR3 nucleotide sequence: TGTGCCAGCAGCTTAGTACCTAGCGGGCCAAACGAGCAGTACTTC.